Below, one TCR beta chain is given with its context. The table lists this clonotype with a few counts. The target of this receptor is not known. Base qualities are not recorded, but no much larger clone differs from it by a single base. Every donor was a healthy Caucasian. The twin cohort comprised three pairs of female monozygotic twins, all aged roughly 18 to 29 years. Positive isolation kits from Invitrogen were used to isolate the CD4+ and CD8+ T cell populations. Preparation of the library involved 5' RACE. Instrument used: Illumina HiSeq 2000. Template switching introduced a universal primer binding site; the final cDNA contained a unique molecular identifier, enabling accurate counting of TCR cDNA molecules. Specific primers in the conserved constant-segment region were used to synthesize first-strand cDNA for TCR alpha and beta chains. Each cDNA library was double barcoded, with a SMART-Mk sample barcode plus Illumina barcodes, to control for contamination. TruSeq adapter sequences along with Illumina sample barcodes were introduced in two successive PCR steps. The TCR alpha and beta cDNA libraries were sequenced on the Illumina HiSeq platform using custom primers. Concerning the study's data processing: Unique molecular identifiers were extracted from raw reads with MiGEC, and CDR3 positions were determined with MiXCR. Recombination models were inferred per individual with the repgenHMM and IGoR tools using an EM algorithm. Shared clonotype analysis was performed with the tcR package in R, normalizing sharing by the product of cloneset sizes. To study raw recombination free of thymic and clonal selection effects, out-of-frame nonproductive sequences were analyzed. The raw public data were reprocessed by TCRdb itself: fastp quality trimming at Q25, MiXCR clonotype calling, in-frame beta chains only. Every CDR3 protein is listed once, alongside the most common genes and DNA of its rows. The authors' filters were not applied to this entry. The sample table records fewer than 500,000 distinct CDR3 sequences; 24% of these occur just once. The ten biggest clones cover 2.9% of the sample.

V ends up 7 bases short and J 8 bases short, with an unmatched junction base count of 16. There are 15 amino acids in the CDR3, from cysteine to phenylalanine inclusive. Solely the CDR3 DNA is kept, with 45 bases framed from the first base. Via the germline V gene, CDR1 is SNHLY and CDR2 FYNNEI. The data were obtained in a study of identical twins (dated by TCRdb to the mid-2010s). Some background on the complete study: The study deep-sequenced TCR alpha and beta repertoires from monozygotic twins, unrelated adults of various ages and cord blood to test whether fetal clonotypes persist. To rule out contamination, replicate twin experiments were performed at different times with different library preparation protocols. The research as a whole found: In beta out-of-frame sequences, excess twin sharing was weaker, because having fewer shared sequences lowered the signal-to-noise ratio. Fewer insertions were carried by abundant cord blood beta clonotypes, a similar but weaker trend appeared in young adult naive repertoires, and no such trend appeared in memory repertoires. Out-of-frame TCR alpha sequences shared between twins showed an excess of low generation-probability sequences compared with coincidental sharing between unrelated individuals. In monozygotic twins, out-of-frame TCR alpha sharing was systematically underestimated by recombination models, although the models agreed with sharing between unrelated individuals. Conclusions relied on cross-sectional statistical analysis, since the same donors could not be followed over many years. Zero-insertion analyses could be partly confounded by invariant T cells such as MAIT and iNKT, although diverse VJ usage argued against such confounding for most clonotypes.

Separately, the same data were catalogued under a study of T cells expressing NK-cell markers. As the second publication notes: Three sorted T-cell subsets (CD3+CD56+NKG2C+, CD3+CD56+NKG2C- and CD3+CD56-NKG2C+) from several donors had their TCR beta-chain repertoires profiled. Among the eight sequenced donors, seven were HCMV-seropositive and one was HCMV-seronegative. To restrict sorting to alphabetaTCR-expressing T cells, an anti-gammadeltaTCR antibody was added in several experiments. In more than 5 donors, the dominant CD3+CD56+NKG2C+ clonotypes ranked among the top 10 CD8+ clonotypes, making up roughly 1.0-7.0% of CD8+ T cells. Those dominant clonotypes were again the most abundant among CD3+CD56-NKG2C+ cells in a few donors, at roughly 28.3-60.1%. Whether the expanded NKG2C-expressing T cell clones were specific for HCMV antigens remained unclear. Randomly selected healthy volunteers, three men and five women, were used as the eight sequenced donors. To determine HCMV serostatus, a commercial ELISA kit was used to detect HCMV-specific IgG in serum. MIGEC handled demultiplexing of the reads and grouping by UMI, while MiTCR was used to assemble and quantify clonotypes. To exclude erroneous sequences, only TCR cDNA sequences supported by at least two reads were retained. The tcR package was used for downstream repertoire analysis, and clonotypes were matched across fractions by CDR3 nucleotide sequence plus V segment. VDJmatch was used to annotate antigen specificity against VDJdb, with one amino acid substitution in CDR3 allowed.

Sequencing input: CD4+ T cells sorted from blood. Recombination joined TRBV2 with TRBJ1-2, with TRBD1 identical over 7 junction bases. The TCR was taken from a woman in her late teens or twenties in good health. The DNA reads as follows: TGTGCCAGCACCACCCTTGGGACAGTCTTTGGGGGCTACACCTTC. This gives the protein CASTTLGTVFGGYTF.